The 25 T cell receptor beta chains given below trace back to one sample, sequenced in a study of shared clonotypes between healthy human individuals. Data came from immunoSEQ multiplex PCR; TCRdb stores just in-frame clones and leaves some out. Among approximately 2,000,000 clones listed, 93% were seen once. CD8 cells classed as naive were CD45RO-negative and positively selected for CCR7, excluding terminally differentiated effector memory CD45RA+ cells. Sequencing was performed on naive CD8+ T cells from PBMCs. The receptors here all came from a man aged 18 to 30 in good health. Some clones in this sample may be carry-over from other donors' samples.

This chain connects TRBV27 to TRBJ2-3; D remains unclear. Germline V gene sequence: CDR1 MNHEY, CDR2 SMNVEV (reference sequence). The ends were cut back, 6 bases at V and 0 bases at J, with 13 bases in the middle. The CDR3 totals 15 residues. Here the CDR3 reads CASSLTPTSTDTQYF. The CDR3 coding sequence is TGTGCCAGCAGCCTTACCCCTACTAGCACAGATACGCAGTATTTT.

The chain combines TRBV6-5 with TRBJ2-1; no clear D gene. Trimming removed 6 bases at V and 8 bases at J, with 20 bases between. Germline lookup yields CDR1 MNHEY and CDR2 SVGAGI. There are 15 residues in the CDR3. CDR3 coding DNA: TGTGCCAGCAGGCTGAGTAGGGATCGTTCGGATGAGCAGTTCTTC. Residues: CASRLSRDRSDEQFF.

V is TRBV4-2 and J is TRBJ2-3; 8 nucleotides match TRBD2. There are 19 residues in the CDR3. V trimming: 0 bases; J trimming: 1 base; junction bases outside the gene matches: 12. Germline V gene sequence: CDR1 LGHNA, CDR2 YNFKEQ. DNA of the CDR3: TGTGCCAGCAGCCAAGATACCCAGCGGGAGATTCAGGGCACAGATACGCAGTATTTT. Residues: CASSQDTQREIQGTDTQYF.

A note on this clone: Additional DNA sequences in this sample encode the identical CDR3. This chain connects TRBV6-5 to TRBJ2-7; 7 nucleotides agree with TRBD1. CDR1 is MNHEY, CDR2 SVGAGI, per germline. The CDR3 covers 14 residues. The J segment lost 0 bases and the V segment lost 5 bases, leaving 4 bases of the junction unmatched. The CDR3: CASSPRDSSYEQYF. The CDR3 DNA follows: TGTGCCAGCAGTCCCCGGGACAGCTCCTACGAGCAGTACTTC.

The V gene is TRBV11-2, the J gene TRBJ2-2, with D tentatively TRBD2 (6 bases). The germline CDR1 and CDR2 sequences are SGHAT and FQNNGV. The length of the CDR3 is 17 residues. V gave up 0 bases and J gave up 4 bases, with 15 bases separating them. The CDR3: CASSLDFGSGGTGELFF. DNA for the CDR3: TGTGCCAGCAGCTTAGATTTCGGGAGTGGGGGCACCGGGGAGCTGTTTTTT.

The chain has TRBV6-5 and TRBJ2-6; D gene ambiguous. Trimming cost V 4 bases and J 7 bases, with 8 bases left between them. The CDR3 sequence is 13 residues long. From germline, CDR1 is MNHEY and CDR2 SVGAGI. In DNA, the CDR3 is TGTGCCAGCAGTTCGGAGAACGCCAACGTCCTGACTTTC. Its translation is CASSSENANVLTF.

The CDR3 DNA sequence: TGTGCCAGCAGCGTAGCAGGGGCGGAGGCAGATACGCAGTATTTT. This codes for CASSVAGAEADTQYF. The rearrangement joins TRBV9 to TRBJ2-3, with a weak D call TRBD1 (6 bases). The CDR3 totals 15 residues. Trimming took 0 bases from V and 4 from J, leaving 12 bases between them. Germline CDR1 reads SGDLS; CDR2 reads YYNGEE.

Only a few counts were recorded for this clone. The chain links TRBV19 to TRBJ1-1; D is unclear. The ends were cut back, 4 bases at V and 0 bases at J, with 9 bases in the middle. CDR1 and CDR2 from the germline V gene are LNHDA and SQIVND (reference sequence). The CDR3 covers 14 residues. CDR3 nucleotides: TGTGCCAGTAGTACCGGACGGCTGAACACTGAAGCTTTCTTT. Its protein product is CASSTGRLNTEAFF.

CDR3 bases: TGTGCCAGCAGCTCCGACCGGGACAGATACAATGAGCAGTTCTTC. Translating it yields CASSSDRDRYNEQFF. The chain carries TRBV7-9 and TRBJ2-1; 7 bases agree with TRBD1. The trim removed 4 bases at V and 4 bases at J, leaving 7 bases unmatched. This CDR3 has 15 amino acids. The germline gives CDR1 SEHNR, CDR2 FQNEAQ (reference sequence).

The gene calls are TRBV7-9 and TRBJ1-4, with 7 bases matching TRBD1. The CDR3 sequence is 15 residues long. Germline V CDR1 and CDR2: SEHNR, FQNEAQ (reference sequence). Losses at the gene ends were 3 bases for V and 8 bases for J; bases not matched to a gene: 9. The CDR3 is CASSFYRTGGEKLFF. DNA for the CDR3: TGTGCCAGCAGCTTCTATAGGACAGGTGGGGAAAAACTGTTTTTT.

V gene TRBV30 combines with J gene TRBJ1-2, with D tentatively TRBD1 (6 bases). Trimming took 6 bases from V and 5 from J, leaving 22 bases between them. Germline CDR1 is GTSNPN and CDR2 is SVGIG (reference sequence). The CDR3 covers 15 residues. The CDR3 region has the DNA TGTGCCTGCCAAGTCGACAGGCCAGGGTTATATGGCTACACCTTC. Protein sequence: CACQVDRPGLYGYTF. The whole variable domain, filled in from reference TRBV30 and TRBJ1-2, reads SQTIHQWPATLVQPVGSPLSLECTVEGTSNPNLYWYRQAAGRGLQLLFYSVGIGQISSEVPQNLSASRPQDRQFILSSKKLLLSDSGFYLCACQVDRPGLYGYTFGSGTRLTVV.

The CDR3: CASSLGKVVTEAFF. CDR3 nucleotides: TGTGCCAGCAGCTTAGGAAAAGTTGTAACTGAAGCTTTCTTT. This chain connects TRBV7-9 to TRBJ1-1, with no clear D. The CDR3 is made up of 14 amino acids. The ends were cut back, 1 base at V and 5 bases at J, with 11 bases in the middle. Germline lookup yields CDR1 SEHNR and CDR2 FQNEAQ (reference sequence).

The genes are TRBV28 and TRBJ2-7; possibly TRBD2 for D (5 bases). CDR1 is MDHEN, CDR2 SYDVKM, per germline. V lost 5 bases and J lost 2, with 16 bases in between. The CDR3 has 15 residues. CDR3 in amino acids: CASSPTGRAPYEQYF. Written as DNA, the CDR3 is TGTGCCAGCAGTCCTACTGGGCGGGCTCCCTACGAGCAGTACTTC.

The chain recombines TRBV19 with TRBJ2-7, with D possibly called TRBD1 or TRBD2 (5 bases each). Germline V gene lookup returns CDR1 LNHDA and CDR2 SQIVND (reference sequence). Trimming left V 1 base short and J 2 bases short, with 9 bases between. This CDR3 has 14 residues. The CDR3 sequence is CASSIGGTTYEQYF. The CDR3 nucleotides read TGTGCCAGTAGTATAGGAGGGACCACCTACGAGCAGTACTTC.

The chain combines TRBV4-1 with TRBJ2-1; 11 bases match TRBD1. Germline CDR1 is MGHRA and CDR2 is YSYEKL. This CDR3 contains 18 residues. Unmatched junction bases numbered 15, after V lost 3 bases and J lost 8 bases. The DNA of the CDR3 is TGCGCCAGCAGCCATAGAAGGGGGGACAGGGGGTTTTCGGATGAGCAGTTCTTC. It translates to CASSHRRGDRGFSDEQFF.

The rearrangement uses TRBV7-9 and TRBJ2-5, with D unclear. Germline V gene data show CDR1 as SEHNR and CDR2 as FQNEAQ (reference sequence). The CDR3 consists of 15 residues. Trimming took off 5 bases at V and 1 base at J, with 14 bases between the two ends. The CDR3 region is CASSLGGVPQETQYF. The CDR3 DNA reads as TGTGCCAGCAGCCTAGGTGGGGTCCCCCAAGAGACCCAGTACTTC.

This clone came up once. The same CDR3 arises from other DNA sequences in this sample as well. The rearrangement joins TRBV9 to TRBJ2-7; no firm D call. With 0 bases removed from V and 1 base from J, the gap between germline ends came to 5 bases. Germline-derived CDR1 and CDR2 are SGDLS and YYNGEE. The CDR3 consists of 13 residues. The CDR3 coding sequence is TGTGCCAGCAGCGTAGGACTGTCCTACGAGCAGTACTTC. Its protein product is CASSVGLSYEQYF.

The chain couples TRBV28 to TRBJ1-4; D remains ambiguous. In germline, CDR1 is MDHEN, CDR2 SYDVKM. The V gene lost 7 bases and the J gene lost 8 bases, with 20 bases spanning the gap. The CDR3 contains 15 residues. As DNA, the CDR3 is TGTGCCAGCACCTCAAGAACCCGAGGCGGGGAAAAACTGTTTTTT. It is translated as CASTSRTRGGEKLFF.

The chain joins TRBV7-8 to TRBJ1-2; D unresolved. The CDR3 consists of 15 residues. CDR1 is SGHVS and CDR2 is FQNEAQ in the germline V gene. Trimming pared 3 bases from V and 3 bases from J, leaving 14 bases between. CDR3 region: CASSLEPGIHYGYTF. DNA of the CDR3: TGTGCCAGCAGCTTGGAACCCGGGATACACTATGGCTACACCTTC.

In this sample, this clone turned up a few times. The chain employs TRBV7-2 and TRBJ2-5; no firm D call. Trimming stripped 3 bases from V and 5 bases from J, with 13 bases between. Germline V CDR1 and CDR2: SGHTA, FQGNSA. The CDR3 spans 14 residues. CDR3 amino acids: CASSLARMVETQYF. The CDR3 region has the DNA TGTGCCAGCAGCTTGGCTAGGATGGTGGAGACCCAGTACTTC.

This chain uses TRBV28 with TRBJ2-1; the D is unclear. This CDR3 comprises 12 residues. The V end was cut by 6 bases, the J end by 9 bases, with 12 bases between. Germline CDR1 and CDR2: MDHEN and SYDVKM. CDR3 in amino acids: CASRTTITEQFF. The CDR3 DNA follows: TGTGCCAGCAGAACGACCATAACTGAGCAGTTCTTC.

The chain has TRBV4-1 and TRBJ1-4; 8 bases agree with TRBD1. The V gene's germline CDR1 is MGHRA and CDR2 YSYEKL. The CDR3 has 17 residues. Germline trimming cut 1 base from V and 7 bases from J; bases unmatched to any gene: 11. The CDR3 here is CASSQGSMGTGFEKLFF. The CDR3 DNA sequence: TGCGCCAGCAGCCAAGGTTCGATGGGGACAGGTTTTGAAAAACTGTTTTTT.

CDR3 sequence reads: CASSVGDRRGNGRDQYF. CDR3 DNA sequence: TGTGCCAGCAGCGTAGGTGACAGACGGGGAAATGGGAGGGACCAGTACTTC. The chain carries TRBV9 and TRBJ2-5; TRBD2 agrees at 7 bases. CDR3 length: 17 residues. The V and J ends lost 0 bases and 10 bases, in that order; junction bases with no gene match: 18. From germline, CDR1 is SGDLS and CDR2 YYNGEE. Together with reference TRBV9 and TRBJ2-5, the CDR3 gives the full variable domain: DSGVTQTPKHLITATGQRVTLRCSPRSGDLSVYWYQQSLDQGLQFLIQYYNGEERAKGNILERFSAQQFPDLHSELNLSSLELGDSALYFCASSVGDRRGNGRDQYFGPGTRLLVL.

The V call is TRBV6-4, the J call TRBJ2-7; 7 positions agree with TRBD2. There are 15 residues in the CDR3. The germline CDR1 and CDR2 sequences are MRHNA and SNTAGT. Trimming cost V 6 bases and J 3 bases; bases outside gene matches: 11. For the CDR3, the DNA is TGTGCCAGCAGCCCAACTAGCACGGGGGGCTACGAGCAGTACTTC. Its protein product is CASSPTSTGGYEQYF.

V is TRBV7-9 and J is TRBJ1-2; no clear D. This CDR3 is built from 15 residues. Between the trimmed V and J ends, which lost 1 base and 7 bases, there was a span of 16 bases. Germline V lookup: CDR1 SEHNR, CDR2 FQNEAQ (reference sequence). The CDR3 loop is CASSLGAAALGGYTF. Written as DNA, the CDR3 is TGTGCCAGCAGCTTAGGGGCAGCGGCGCTTGGTGGCTACACCTTC.